Listed here are 30 T cell receptor beta chains from one sample, sequenced in a study of cytomegalovirus exposure and HLA in healthy donors. Primers for the PCR totalled 60 Vbeta and 13 Jbeta. TCRdb's table, derived via immunoSEQ multiplex PCR, lists solely in-frame clones and lacks some. The sample carries some 110,000 clones, 80% to 85% recorded once. The sequenced sample was PBMCs. The receptors were sampled from a man younger than 40 in good health and CMV-seropositive.

V gene TRBV4-1 combines with J gene TRBJ1-1; D possibly corresponds to TRBD1 (5 bases). The V gene lost 1 base and the J gene lost 1 base, with 19 bases spanning the gap. The CDR3 runs 18 residues. Germline CDR1 is MGHRA and CDR2 is YSYEKL. The CDR3 reads CASSQGALGRQRNTEAFF. DNA of the CDR3: TGCGCCAGCAGCCAAGGGGCATTAGGGCGACAGAGGAACACTGAAGCTTTCTTT.

This chain joins TRBV11-2 and TRBJ1-2, with 7 bases matching TRBD1. This CDR3 is built from 13 residues. Germline-derived CDR1 and CDR2 are SGHAT and FQNNGV. V shed 5 bases and J 5 bases; nucleotides not matched to a gene: 5. This CDR3 is CASSPGQIYGYTF. Here the CDR3 DNA reads TGTGCCAGCAGCCCGGGACAGATTTATGGCTACACCTTC.

This clone was seen more than once but under ten times. This chain connects TRBV2 to TRBJ2-7, with D maybe TRBD2 (7 bases). V dropped 5 bases and J dropped 4 bases, with 27 bases sitting between them. This CDR3 has 18 residues. The germline V gene encodes CDR1 SNHLY and CDR2 FYNNEI. CDR3 region: CASSQEGGDLSLKYEQYF. The CDR3 DNA is TGTGCCAGCAGTCAAGAAGGGGGGGACTTATCCCTAAAATACGAGCAGTACTTC. The whole variable domain, filled in from reference TRBV2 and TRBJ2-7, reads EPEVTQTPSHQVTQMGQEVILRCVPISNHLYFYWYRQILGQKVEFLVSFYNNEISEKSEIFDDQFSVERPDGSNFTLKIRSTKLEDSAMYFCASSQEGGDLSLKYEQYFGPGTRLTVT.

V gene TRBV28 combines with J gene TRBJ1-5, with 7 bases fitting TRBD1. After removal of 2 bases from V and 9 bases from J, the junction contained 19 bases not matched to a gene. The CDR3 is made up of 18 amino acids. CDR1 and CDR2 from the germline V gene are MDHEN and SYDVKM. For the CDR3, the DNA is TGTGCCAGCAGTTTACAGGAGTCGTTTGGGACAGCCTCCGGGCCCCAGCATTTT. Translation: CASSLQESFGTASGPQHF.

The chain carries TRBV30 and TRBJ2-1; 11 nucleotides align to TRBD2. The junction had 5 bases not matched to a gene; V was cut back by 2 bases and J by 2 bases. The germline V gene encodes CDR1 GTSNPN and CDR2 SVGIG (reference sequence). CDR3 size: 16 residues. CDR3 bases: TGTGCCTGGAGTCGTGGACTAGCGGGCGCCTACAATGAGCAGTTCTTC. Translating gives CAWSRGLAGAYNEQFF.

For the CDR3, the DNA is TGTGCCAGCAGCCTCGGCGAGGGTAGGGACTATGGCTACACCTTC. Translated: CASSLGEGRDYGYTF. The J gene is TRBJ1-2, the V gene TRBV7-3; the D is unclear. With 5 bases removed from V and 3 bases from J, the gap between germline ends came to 16 bases. The CDR3 length is 15 residues. Germline V gene data show CDR1 as SGHTA and CDR2 as FQGTGA.

J is TRBJ1-1 and V is TRBV2; the D is unclear. The germline V and J ends were trimmed by 5 bases and 7 bases, with 14 bases remaining between them. In germline, CDR1 is SNHLY, CDR2 FYNNEI. CDR3 size: 13 residues. CDR3 nucleotides: TGTGCCAGCAGTATCCCCGGACGGGGTGAAGCTTTCTTT. Translating it yields CASSIPGRGEAFF.

V is TRBV10-3 and J is TRBJ1-3; D is perhaps TRBD1 (5 bases). Germline values: CDR1 ENHRY, CDR2 SYGVKD. CDR3 length: 15 amino acids. The V and J ends lost 7 bases and 4 bases respectively, with 17 bases between them. The CDR3 DNA follows: TGTGCCATCACCCCTTGGGGGGGTCAGGGAAACACCATATATTTT. It specifies CAITPWGGQGNTIYF.

There are a few counts of this clone. The chain has TRBV5-6 and TRBJ2-7, with D possibly matching TRBD1 (5 bases). The CDR3 consists of 13 residues. The germline V gene has CDR1 SGHDT and CDR2 YYEEEE. V gave up 5 bases and J gave up 1 base, with 10 bases separating them. CDR3 sequence: CASSSQVSYEQYV. The CDR3 DNA is TGTGCCAGCAGTTCACAGGTTTCCTACGAGCAGTACGTC.

CDR3 region: CASSSDRYTGELFF. CDR3 DNA sequence: TGTGCCAGCAGTTCGGACAGGTACACCGGGGAGCTGTTTTTT. This chain uses TRBV27 with TRBJ2-2, with 7 bases aligning to TRBD1. This CDR3 is built from 14 residues. V dropped 4 bases and J dropped 3; count of bases not matched to a gene: 2. Germline CDR1 reads MNHEY; CDR2 reads SMNVEV (reference sequence).

The V call is TRBV5-6, the J call TRBJ2-1; D uncertain. There are 15 residues in the CDR3. Germline CDR1 is SGHDT and CDR2 is YYEEEE. The V end was cut by 0 bases, the J end by 0 bases, with 7 bases between. CDR3 in DNA: TGTGCCAGCAGCTTGGGCCCCGGCTCCTACAATGAGCAGTTCTTC. Its protein is CASSLGPGSYNEQFF.

This sequence joins TRBV2 and TRBJ1-5, with D unresolved. V was cut by 4 bases and J by 7 bases, with 17 bases left in between. The CDR3 totals 15 residues. The germline CDR1 and CDR2 sequences are SNHLY and FYNNEI. The CDR3 region has the DNA TGTGCCAGCAGTGTGGTAGGTCGGGGAGGACAGCCCCAGCATTTT. This codes for CASSVVGRGGQPQHF.

As regards this clone: One end of the junction does not line up with germline, which may come from a read error. The chain has TRBV9 and TRBJ2-6; D possibly corresponds to TRBD1 (5 bases). Germline CDR1 is SGDLS and CDR2 is YYNGEE. The CDR3 consists of 12 residues. The CDR3 here is CASSSGANVLTF. In nucleotides, the CDR3 is TGTGCCAGCTCCTCTGGGGCCAACGTCCTGACTTTT.

The chain employs TRBV13 and TRBJ2-7; D is possibly TRBD1 (5 bases). The germline V gene encodes CDR1 PRHDT and CDR2 FYEKMQ (reference sequence). The V and J ends lost 5 bases and 2 bases respectively, with 10 bases between them. This CDR3 spans 13 amino acids. CDR3 protein: CASSPAGPYEQYF. The CDR3 DNA sequence: TGTGCCAGCAGCCCCGCAGGGCCCTACGAGCAGTACTTC.

The rearrangement links TRBV6-5 to TRBJ1-2, with D possibly being TRBD1 (5 bases). The V end was cut by 5 bases, the J end by 8 bases, with 9 bases between. CDR3 length: 11 amino acids. Germline CDR1 is MNHEY and CDR2 is SVGAGI. CDR3 in DNA: TGTGCCAGCAGTAAAGGGGCCGGCTACACCTTC. Its protein product is CASSKGAGYTF.

The chain links TRBV18 to TRBJ1-4; D remains unclear. CDR3 length: 15 amino acids. V was cut by 6 bases and J by 3 bases, with 14 bases left in between. CDR1 and CDR2 from the germline V gene are KGHSH and LQKENI. In DNA form, the CDR3 reads TGTGCCAGCTCCCTAGCCTGGGCGGCTAATGAAAAACTGTTTTTT. This gives the protein CASSLAWAANEKLFF.

The rearrangement links TRBV28 to TRBJ2-7, with TRBD1 matching 8 bases. CDR1 is MDHEN, CDR2 SYDVKM, per germline. CDR3 size: 14 residues. V shed 11 bases, J shed 4 bases, and the junction held 13 bases outside the gene matches. For the CDR3, the DNA is TGTGCCTCTACAGGTCAGGGGGCGCAGTACGAGCAGTACTTC. This gives the protein CASTGQGAQYEQYF. Drawing the rest from reference TRBV28 and TRBJ2-7, the complete variable domain is DVKVTQSSRYLVKRTGEKVFLECVQDMDHENMFWYRQDPGLGLRLIYFSYDVKMKEKGDIPEGYSVSREKKERFSLILESASTNQTSMYLCASTGQGAQYEQYFGPGTRLTVT.

The rearrangement uses TRBV5-1 and TRBJ2-2; 9 nucleotides line up with TRBD2. The CDR3 sequence is 18 residues long. CDR1 is SGHRS, CDR2 YFSETQ, per germline. V dropped 0 bases and J dropped 1; count of bases not matched to a gene: 7. The CDR3 bases are TGCGCCAGCAGCTTGGGTACTAGCGGGTATGGGAACACCGGGGAGCTGTTTTTT. Protein sequence: CASSLGTSGYGNTGELFF.

This chain joins TRBV6-1 and TRBJ1-5; D possibly corresponds to TRBD1 (5 bases). Trimming cost V 3 bases and J 4 bases, with 13 bases left between them. There are 15 residues in the CDR3. CDR1 and CDR2 (germline): MNHNS, SASEGT. Here the CDR3 reads CASSDSVDSNQPQHF. The DNA of the CDR3 is TGTGCCAGCAGTGATTCTGTAGACAGTAATCAGCCCCAGCATTTT.

The chain couples TRBV6-1 to TRBJ2-7; possibly TRBD1 for D (6 bases). The length of the CDR3 is 15 residues. The germline V gene encodes CDR1 MNHNS and CDR2 SASEGT. V lost 6 bases and J lost 7, with 22 bases in between. The CDR3 DNA sequence: TGTGCCAGCAGCCCCCTAAGGCAGGGGTTGGGTGAGCAGTACTTC. Translation gives CASSPLRQGLGEQYF.

This chain uses TRBV6-1 with TRBJ2-5; 7 bases are shared with TRBD2. This CDR3 has 15 amino acids. V shed 2 bases, J shed 5 bases, and the junction held 8 bases outside the gene matches. Germline assignment: CDR1 MNHNS and CDR2 SASEGT. CDR3 DNA: TGTGCCAGCAGTGAACAACACTTCGGGGGGGAGACCCAGTACTTC. It codes for CASSEQHFGGETQYF.

CDR3 in amino acids: CASRRLDREAFF. Written as DNA, the CDR3 is TGTGCCAGCAGAAGGTTGGACAGGGAAGCTTTCTTT. The V call is TRBV27, the J call TRBJ1-1, with 7 bases matching TRBD1. Germline values: CDR1 MNHEY, CDR2 SMNVEV (reference sequence). The CDR3 totals 12 residues. V lost 6 bases and J lost 8; bases outside the gene matches: 6.

The chain couples TRBV4-1 to TRBJ2-5; 11 bases match TRBD2. Germline V lookup: CDR1 MGHRA, CDR2 YSYEKL. V shed 0 bases, J shed 4 bases, and the junction held 1 base outside the gene matches. This CDR3 contains 15 residues. The CDR3 region is CASSQDLAGGETQYF. The DNA of the CDR3 is TGCGCCAGCAGCCAAGATCTAGCGGGAGGAGAGACCCAGTACTTC.

CDR3 nucleotide sequence: TGTGCCATCAGGGACAGGGGGCCTCGGGGTGGCTACACCTTC. Amino acid sequence: CAIRDRGPRGGYTF. The gene calls are TRBV10-3 and TRBJ1-2, with 11 positions matching TRBD1. V lost 6 bases to trimming and J lost 7 bases; unmatched junction nucleotides: 7. Per the germline V gene, CDR1 is ENHRY and CDR2 is SYGVKD. The CDR3 is made up of 14 amino acids.

This sequence joins TRBV6-5 and TRBJ2-5; a possible D gene is TRBD2 (5 bases). The length of the CDR3 is 16 residues. Deletions cut 2 bases from V and 0 bases from J, with 13 bases between. Germline CDR1 and CDR2: MNHEY and SVGAGI. The CDR3 DNA reads TGTGCCAGCAGTTACCTTAGCGCAACCCACCAAGAGACCCAGTACTTC. Protein sequence: CASSYLSATHQETQYF.

The genes are TRBV9 and TRBJ2-5; TRBD1 matches 7 bases. The V gene end was trimmed by 0 bases and the J gene end by 3 bases; junction bases not matched to a gene: 2. The CDR3 is made up of 14 amino acids. Per germline, CDR1 SGDLS and CDR2 YYNGEE. The CDR3 DNA is TGTGCCAGCAGCGTAGGGCAGGGGGAAGAGACCCAGTACTTC. Amino acid sequence: CASSVGQGEETQYF. The variable domain in full, completed from reference TRBV9 and TRBJ2-5, reads DSGVTQTPKHLITATGQRVTLRCSPRSGDLSVYWYQQSLDQGLQFLIQYYNGEERAKGNILERFSAQQFPDLHSELNLSSLELGDSALYFCASSVGQGEETQYFGPGTRLLVL.

V is TRBV5-1 and J is TRBJ1-6; possibly TRBD1 for D (5 bases). V lost 0 bases and J lost 5, with 12 bases in between. The length of the CDR3 is 16 residues. CDR1 is SGHRS and CDR2 is YFSETQ in the germline V gene. The CDR3 sequence: CASSLDGQGNNSPLHF. The CDR3, as DNA: TGCGCCAGCAGCTTGGATGGGCAGGGAAATAATTCACCCCTCCACTTT.

J is TRBJ1-3 and V is TRBV7-9; D gene ambiguous. V lost 2 bases to trimming and J lost 4 bases, with 3 bases between them. CDR1 and CDR2 from the germline V gene are SEHNR and FQNEAQ (reference sequence). There are 12 residues in the CDR3. The CDR3 protein is CASSLTGNTIYF. CDR3 sequence (DNA): TGTGCCAGCAGCTTAACAGGAAACACCATATATTTT.

The J gene is TRBJ2-1, the V gene TRBV7-3, with D tentatively TRBD2 (7 bases). This CDR3 contains 16 residues. Germline-derived CDR1 and CDR2 are SGHTA and FQGTGA. Trimming removed 5 bases from V and 9 bases from J, with 23 bases in between. The CDR3 DNA sequence: TGTGCCAGCAGCGAAATGCAATGGGGGGGGGCCGGTGAGCAGTTCTTC. Its protein product is CASSEMQWGGAGEQFF.

The chain recombines TRBV6-1 with TRBJ1-4; D remains ambiguous. Trimming pared 6 bases from V and 7 bases from J, leaving 15 bases between. This CDR3 is 14 amino acids long. Germline V CDR1 and CDR2: MNHNS, SASEGT. CDR3 bases: TGTGCCAGCAGCCGAGCGGGGTCTGGTGAAAAACTGTTTTTT. This codes for CASSRAGSGEKLFF.